This TCR beta chain derives from a study of cytomegalovirus exposure and HLA in healthy donors (TCRdb year 2017). General notes on the study: An earlier analysis of roughly 570 of the donors reported under 300 Gb of sequence data and around 100 million unique TCR beta sequences obtained from about 180 million T cells. Across some 400 genotyped donors of the cohort, an average of roughly 200,000 unique TCR beta nucleotide sequences per donor were sequenced, and roughly 20% of those sequences were non-productive. The study was designed to test whether signatures of past pathogen exposure could be identified by cataloging public T cell receptors. The study combined high-throughput TCR immunosequencing, statistical association of individual TCRs with disease status, and machine learning to predict cytomegalovirus infection status. A later genetic analysis used genome-wide SNP genotypes for about 60% of the roughly 700 donors, treating that subset as a discovery cohort. Roughly 300 gigabases of sequencing data and tens of millions of unique TCR sequences were included in an early release covering about 620 HLA-typed donors. Four to six DR-DQ haplotypes were handled as single units for association and clustering, since linkage in the cohort was strong. Donor age, sex, ethnicity and CMV serostatus were collected together with the repertoire data. The genetic ancestry cluster associated with self-reported Caucasian donors included 81% of the roughly 410 genotyped donors. Along with the approximately 600-subject first cohort, a separate validation cohort of around 120 different subjects was used. Every discovery cohort repertoire had been produced on one sequencing platform. The study used immunosequencing to profile the T cell repertoires of 670 or so subjects and linked those repertoires to cytomegalovirus serostatus. Class I and class II HLA loci were covered by the typing at four-digit resolution. The later analysis used no new phenotypic data to find candidate immune exposures, relying instead on TCR beta sequences and their occurrence across donors. In a later analysis, previously published TCR beta repertoires from 666 donors were re-analyzed and high-resolution HLA genotyping was added so that TCR occurrence patterns could be studied. In an earlier analysis of more than 550 of the donors, high-throughput TCR beta sequencing was used to judge whether each TCR beta V gene segment behaved as functional or pseudogenic. The number of typed donors differed by locus: about 620-640 for A, B, C, DRB1 and DQB1; approximately 540 for DQA1; 606 for DPA1; and approximately 450 for DPB1.

Library preparation employed the immunoSEQ multiplex PCR assay. For the multiplex PCR, a mixture combining 60 forward primers for TCR Vbeta segments and 13 reverse primers for TCR Jbeta segments was used. Amplification of the CDR3 region of rearranged TCR beta genes was performed with a multiplex PCR assay on genomic DNA. On the Illumina HiSeq System, the amplified TCR beta libraries were sequenced as 87-base-pair reads. On the study's bioinformatics: Across the 670 or so repertoires, a later analysis counted tens of millions of unique TCR beta chains, around 11 million of which were shared by at least two donors. Raw reads were error-corrected and collapsed into unique sequences by a nearest-neighbor algorithm in which closely related sequences were merged to remove PCR and sequencing errors. CDR3 sequences were aligned to IMGT reference sequences to assign V, D and J gene segments. For a sequence to be retained, a match of at least six nucleotides to both a V gene segment and a J gene segment was required. A rearrangement counted as productive if the CDR3 had no stop codons and remained in frame with V and J, and every other rearrangement counted as non-productive. Following IMGT convention, CDR3 was defined as the stretch from the second conserved V-encoded cysteine up to the conserved J-encoded phenylalanine. The earlier analysis of about 590 of the donors excluded sequences that lacked an unambiguous match to a single V gene segment. An earlier analysis of approximately 590 of the donors classified V segments as functional when productive rearrangements were above 56.7% and as segregating when the standard deviation between donors was above 5%. A statistical classification framework was developed to diagnose cytomegalovirus status using the catalog of TCR beta chain sequences. In a later analysis, TCR nucleotide sequences were compared against IMGT/GENE-DB human TR gene sequences so that V and J genes could be assigned. A later analysis assigned CDR3 sequences and most-parsimonious VDJ recombination scenarios with the TCRdist pipeline. In a later analysis, each TCR beta chain was defined by its CDR3 amino acid sequence together with its V-gene family, and reads lacking a unique V-gene family were excluded. To address suspected cross-contamination and a sequencing artifact, a later analysis removed roughly 580 highly shared, low-generation-probability nucleotide sequences. In a later analysis, a clonal expansion index was calculated for each public chain from normalized within-repertoire ranks of inferred template counts. In a later analysis, generation probabilities were computed with a VDJ recombination model fitted to out-of-frame rearrangements, and the resulting probabilities were checked against IGoR. In a later analysis, hypergeometric tests were used to score TCR-TCR, TCR-HLA and TCR-CMV co-occurrence, with a repertoire-size bias correction applied to TCR pairs. False discovery rates were estimated in a later analysis by permuting HLA or CMV assignments 20 times. A later analysis grouped co-occurring TCRs with DBSCAN, adding TCRdist sequence similarity when clustering within HLA-allele-positive subsets. Repertoires with fewer than 30,000 or more than 120,000 public chains, plus five repertoires with anomalous nucleotide sharing, were excluded from co-occurrence clustering. TCRdb holds this immuneACCESS table with in-frame rearrangements only. Some clones are missing; in checked studies, unresolved V genes explain under half, and the rest has no known cause. That table supplies the V and J calls and clone size; D and trimming were determined from the DNA. This sample has some 96,000 clones in its table, and 76% of those were observed once. The ten top clones hold about 2% of the sample.

The cohort comprised some 700 healthy bone marrow donors. At the time of sampling, all cohort members were nominally healthy, though unrecorded immune exposures were likely present. The donor was CMV seronegative and was included in the group of a few hundred seronegative cohort members. A peripheral blood sample was provided by each donor, and peripheral blood mononuclear cells were used for TCR beta sequencing. The Qiagen DNeasy Blood Extraction Kit was used to extract genomic DNA from the blood cell samples. General conclusions and limits of the study: Correlated functional status among segregating V segments might reflect linkage disequilibrium, but an unknown experimental factor could not be ruled out. Because counts were too low, around 17 rarely observed V segments, including chromosome 9 orphons, were left out of the earlier analysis of approximately 500 of the donors. In both the original and validation cohorts, the classifier was reported to diagnose cytomegalovirus status with high specificity and sensitivity. Compared with equally common non-associated chains, HLA-associated TCR beta chains in a later analysis were more clonally expanded and had lower generation probabilities. In a later analysis, 16,951 TCR beta sequences were associated with specific HLA alleles at a false discovery rate of 0.05. A further reported finding was that TCR beta sequences accurately predicted the HLA-A and HLA-B alleles for most subjects in the first cohort. According to the authors, the approach could potentially be generalized to other disease states and immunological phenotypes. Presence/absence analyses assumed roughly uniform sequencing depth across donors, an assumption that may not hold. When HLA alleles, especially DR and DQ, strongly co-occurred, TCR associations were difficult to assign to individual alleles. In vitro tests confirmed that three of the cytomegalovirus-associated TCR beta chains recognize cytomegalovirus antigens. Because HLA typing was unavailable for some donors at each locus, only the typed subset was used in association tests. According to a later analysis, parvovirus B19, influenza, CMV and Epstein-Barr virus appeared linked to several top co-occurrence clusters. According to a later analysis, most CMV-associated TCR beta chains appeared to be HLA-restricted, and the HLA associations seemed to be driven largely by CMV exposure. Immune exposure information for the cohort was limited to CMV serostatus. An association between a missense DCLRE1C variant and V-gene and J-gene trimming of TCR beta chains was found in a later genetic analysis and replicated in an independent cohort. Broadly in line with IMGT annotations, most TCR beta V segments showed up in productive rearrangements about 87% or about 30% of the time in an earlier analysis of roughly 590 of the donors. In the study, around 150 TCR beta chains were listed as associated with cytomegalovirus. The cohort was sequenced for TCR beta chains only, and without alpha or paired-chain data the features that could be detected were limited. Most TCR sequences were seen in very few donors, while some public TCRs were found in many individuals. In a later analysis, the rate of TCR association differed among HLA loci, with DRB1 alleles having the most associated TCRs and HLA-C alleles having the fewest. According to a later genetic analysis, donors in an Asian-associated ancestry cluster had fewer N-insertions in productive TCRs than the roughly 700-donor mean. A cluster of highly shared sequence variants was judged likely to be a technical artifact of the sequencing pipeline.

This clone has just a few counts. Its antigen is currently not known. Qualities for individual bases were not recorded, and no much larger clone is one base off. The TCR was taken from a man between 40 and 49 years old in good health and CMV-seronegative. What was sequenced was PBMCs.

For the CDR3, the sequence is CASNPAGGHTDTQYF. In nucleotides, the sequence is TGTGCCAGCAACCCAGCGGGGGGACACACAGATACGCAGTATTTT. The sequence joins TRBV6-6 to TRBJ2-3, and TRBD2 matches 9 of the central bases. The CDR3 starts with the cysteine, ends with the phenylalanine, and has 15 residues. Only the CDR3 portion is preserved as DNA: 45 bases, with reading frame beginning at the first base. V and J are trimmed by 7 bases and 2 bases, and the gene matches miss 7 bases of the junction. Looking up the germline V gene (reference sequence) yields CDR1 MNHNY and CDR2 SVGAGI.